Below, one T cell receptor (beta chain) is given with its context. What it binds is not known. The germline CDR1 and CDR2 sequences are MNHNY and SVGAGI (reference sequence). The CDR3 loop spans 14 amino acids. V lost 5 bases to trimming and J lost 0 bases, with 7 bases between them. This sample is part of a study of a mutant IDH1 vaccine in newly diagnosed glioma. Indicated time point: week 11, during vaccination. With topical imiquimod, each dose of the vaccine consisted of 300 ug of mutant IDH1 20-mer peptide. Assay used: immunoSEQ multiplex PCR; TCRdb lists only in-frame clones, some missing. The repertoire holds about 67,000 clones, with 75% to 90% as singletons.

This chain connects TRBV6-6 to TRBJ1-4; no definite D call. Sequenced material: PBMCs, taken from a glioma patient whose treatment included an IDH1 peptide vaccine. The receptor comes from a man between 40 and 49 years old with glioma. The CDR3 region is CASSIQSTNEKLFF. The CDR3 DNA follows: TGTGCCAGCAGTATTCAGTCAACTAATGAAAAACTGTTTTTT.